This T cell receptor beta chain was recorded in a study of vaccination and CD4 T cells after COVID-19. Across the study: Post-COVID draws followed diagnosis by a median roughly 100 days (range 35 to 161). Overlapping spike peptides from SARS-CoV-2, HCoV-NL63, HCoV-OC43 and HCoV-229E served to stimulate the cells. Study-wide results and limits: A relatively small number of convalescent patients were studied, and no early post-infection timepoints were included. Median reactive clonotypes, those recognizing SARS-CoV-2, rose from 21 to 38, not significantly.

As for this clonotype: The antigen remains undetermined.

The CDR3 runs 14 residues. V was cut by 3 bases and J by 2 bases, with 10 bases left in between. CDR1 MDHEN and CDR2 SYDVKM come from the germline V gene. The Oncomine TCR Beta short-read assay sequenced DNA from cultured CD4+ T cells. MiXCR was run by TCRdb on the PCR reads, yielding one entry per CDR3 protein. This table holds about 20,000 distinct CDR3 sequences, around 42% found once. Noted treatment: approximately 11-day PBMC culture with coronavirus spike peptide pools or control peptides (ViraFEST assay). The sample consisted of CD4+ T cells from blood, cultured in vitro. V is TRBV28 and J is TRBJ1-2, with D uncertain. The sequence came from a human donor who had recovered from COVID-19. CDR3 nucleotide sequence: TGTGCCAGCAGTTTCCTCGAAGGGAACTATGGCTACACCTTC. Translated: CASSFLEGNYGYTF.